This T cell receptor beta chain emerged from a study of T cell repertoires in ileal Crohn's disease. Libraries were prepared by immunoSEQ multiplex PCR; TCRdb keeps only in-frame clonotypes and omits some of them. The data hold 10,000 to 15,000 clones, with approximately 80% observed a single time. Time point defined: neoterminal ileum biopsy at postoperative endoscopy, about 6 months after surgery. Patients were adults with ileal or ileocolonic Crohn's disease needing resection. This clone was found a few times. The ends were cut back, 3 bases at V and 3 bases at J, with 12 bases in the middle. This CDR3 contains 15 residues. Germline CDR1 LNHDA, CDR2 SQIVND (reference sequence).

This TCR derives from an adult with Crohn's disease. Material: ileal tissue. The rearrangement uses TRBV19 and TRBJ1-5, with a weak D call TRBD1 (6 bases). Written as DNA, the CDR3 is TGTGCCAGTAGTATGACCCACAGGGACAATCAGCCCCAGCATTTT. Protein: CASSMTHRDNQPQHF.